This is a list of T cell receptor beta chains from one sample in a study of CD8 T cells in Susac syndrome. One entry per CDR3 protein, called by TCRdb with MiXCR from the immunoSEQ multiplex PCR reads. The repertoire includes about 200,000 distinct CDR3 sequences, roughly 91% of them detected once, and about 0.1% sits in the top ten. The specimen sequenced was CD4+ T cells from PBMCs. The receptors were sampled from a human donor with Susac syndrome. The CDR3 runs from the conserved cysteine through the conserved F or W. The D gene is left open where the match is weak. Some rows mark clone size as missing; the rest say once, few, many or name a class of expanded clone.

D gene	V gene	clone size	J gene	CDR3 protein	CDR3 DNA
NA	TRBV2	once	TRBJ1-1	CASSKGEGTEAFF	TGTGCCAGCAGTAAGGGGGAAGGCACTGAAGCTTTCTTT
TRBD1	TRBV7-6	NA	TRBJ1-3	CASSETGGSGNTIYF	TGTGCCAGCAGCGAAACAGGGGGCTCTGGAAACACCATATATTTT
TRBD1	TRBV4-1	NA	TRBJ1-4	CASSQTQGQEAEKLFF	TGCGCCAGCAGCCAAACCCAGGGACAGGAGGCTGAAAAACTGTTTTTT
NA	TRBV6-5	NA	TRBJ2-7	CASRSAGSYEQYF	TGTGCCAGCAGATCTGCGGGCTCCTACGAGCAGTACTTC
NA	TRBV5-4	NA	TRBJ1-1	CASSLFGAGNTEAFF	TGTGCCAGCAGCTTGTTCGGGGCGGGGAACACTGAAGCTTTCTTT
NA	TRBV5-4	NA	TRBJ1-2	CASSSPTGANYGYTF	TGTGCCAGCAGCTCACCGACAGGAGCTAACTATGGCTACACCTTC
NA	TRBV7-3	NA	TRBJ2-3	CASSPRGGHETQYF	TGTGCCAGCAGCCCTAGGGGGGGGCATGAAACGCAGTATTTT
TRBD2	TRBV10-3	NA	TRBJ2-5	CAISLGTRAETQYF	TGTGCCATCAGTCTCGGGACTAGGGCGGAGACCCAGTACTTC
TRBD2	TRBV27	once	TRBJ2-1	CASSPRVGAGASEQFF	TGTGCCAGCAGTCCCCGAGTCGGAGCGGGAGCGAGTGAGCAGTTCTTC
TRBD1	TRBV3-1	NA	TRBJ1-2	CASSQGGRGDYGYTF	TGTGCCAGCAGCCAAGGAGGCAGGGGGGACTATGGCTACACCTTC
NA	TRBV7-9	NA	TRBJ2-2	CASSLDGGTGELFF	TGTGCCAGCAGCTTAGATGGCGGCACCGGGGAGCTGTTTTTT
NA	TRBV7-3	once	TRBJ2-2	CASSLVVNTGELFF	TGTGCCAGCAGCTTAGTGGTGAACACCGGGGAGCTGTTTTTT
TRBD2	TRBV4-2	NA	TRBJ2-3	CASSREGGTTDTQYF	TGTGCCAGCAGCCGGGAGGGCGGGACCACAGATACGCAGTATTTT
TRBD2	TRBV20-1	few	TRBJ2-7	CSARGAGGPGPNYLYEQYF	TGCAGTGCTAGAGGGGCGGGAGGGCCGGGACCCAACTACCTATACGAGCAGTACTTC
NA	TRBV20-1	NA	TRBJ2-7	CSASGTSYEQYF	TGCAGTGCCTCCGGGACTTCTTACGAGCAGTACTTC
NA	TRBV12-3/TRBV12-4	NA	TRBJ2-3	CASSLVLSPKDTQYF	TGTGCCAGCAGTTTAGTTCTCAGCCCAAAAGATACGCAGTATTTT
NA	TRBV6-5	NA	TRBJ1-4	CASSYSTDGQKLFF	TGTGCCAGCAGTTACTCGACAGACGGGCAAAAACTGTTTTTT
NA	TRBV2	NA	TRBJ1-2	CASSDDQHNYGYTF	TGTGCCAGCAGTGATGACCAGCATAACTATGGCTACACCTTC
NA	TRBV12-3/TRBV12-4	NA	TRBJ2-7	CASSSVRDEQYF	TGTGCCAGCAGCTCAGTCCGGGACGAGCAGTACTTC
NA	TRBV9	NA	TRBJ1-3	CASTPLDSGNTIYF	TGTGCCAGCACCCCTCTAGACTCTGGAAACACCATATATTTT
TRBD1	TRBV10-3	NA	TRBJ1-4	CAISESQGGEKLFF	TGTGCCATCAGTGAGTCCCAGGGGGGTGAAAAACTGTTTTTT
NA	TRBV19	NA	TRBJ1-1	CASSKMNTEAFF	TGTGCCAGTAGTAAAATGAACACTGAAGCTTTCTTT
TRBD1	TRBV2	NA	TRBJ1-2	CASSLGQGASLNYGYTF	TGTGCCAGCAGTCTGGGCCAGGGGGCCTCTTTGAACTATGGCTACACCTTC
TRBD2	TRBV12-3/TRBV12-4	NA	TRBJ2-1	CASSGYSGRALNEQFF	TGTGCCAGCAGTGGTTATAGCGGGAGGGCCTTAAATGAGCAGTTCTTC
NA	TRBV11-1	NA	TRBJ2-1	CASSRVLLNNEQFF	TGTGCCAGCAGCCGGGTCCTTCTAAACAATGAGCAGTTCTTC
TRBD1	TRBV20-1	NA	TRBJ2-7	CSAPDRAGDEQYF	TGCAGTGCTCCGGACAGGGCAGGGGACGAGCAGTACTTC
NA	TRBV10-3	once	TRBJ2-3	CAISEFVTGTDTQYF	TGTGCCATCAGTGAGTTCGTGACTGGCACAGATACGCAGTATTTT
NA	TRBV30	NA	TRBJ2-3	CAWSPGTDTQYF	TGTGCCTGGTCCCCCGGAACAGATACGCAGTATTTT
NA	TRBV7-9	NA	TRBJ2-2	CASSGAPGGRVNTGELFF	TGTGCCAGCAGCGGAGCCCCCGGCGGCAGGGTGAACACCGGGGAGCTGTTTTTT
TRBD2	TRBV5-6	NA	TRBJ2-7	CASSLDRWEIGTSGGFYEQYF	TGTGCCAGCAGCTTGGACCGTTGGGAAATTGGGACTAGCGGGGGATTCTACGAGCAGTACTTC
TRBD2	TRBV4-1	NA	TRBJ2-2	CASSQERGGGTGELFF	TGCGCCAGCAGCCAAGAGCGGGGGGGCGGCACCGGGGAGCTGTTTTTT
TRBD1	TRBV6-2/TRBV6-3	NA	TRBJ2-5	CASRLLGRRGLGETQYF	TGTGCCAGCAGACTTTTAGGGCGAAGGGGGCTAGGGGAGACCCAGTACTTC
NA	TRBV29-1	few	TRBJ2-3	CSVENSRADTQYF	TGCAGCGTTGAAAACAGCCGCGCAGATACGCAGTATTTT
TRBD1	TRBV3-1	NA	TRBJ1-2	CASSPRGRGYGYTF	TGTGCCAGCAGTCCCAGGGGGCGCGGCTATGGCTACACCTTC
NA	TRBV2	once	TRBJ2-3	CASRGGGADTQYF	TGTGCCAGCAGGGGCGGGGGCGCGGATACGCAGTATTTT
NA	TRBV10-3	NA	TRBJ1-2	CAISEQGGYTF	TGTGCCATCAGTGAGCAGGGGGGCTACACCTTC
NA	TRBV30	NA	TRBJ1-1	CAWYRGTEAFF	TGTGCCTGGTATCGGGGAACTGAAGCTTTCTTT
NA	TRBV24-1	NA	TRBJ2-1	CATSEGRVPDEQFF	TGTGCCACCAGTGAAGGCAGGGTACCCGATGAGCAGTTCTTC
TRBD2	TRBV19	NA	TRBJ2-5	CASSTTGTSVKTQYF	TGTGCCAGTAGTACGACCGGGACTAGCGTAAAGACCCAGTACTTC
NA	TRBV18	NA	TRBJ1-5	CASSPRGQLLSNQPQHF	TGTGCCAGCTCACCACGAGGACAGCTTCTTAGCAATCAGCCCCAGCATTTT
NA	TRBV3-1	NA	TRBJ2-1	CASSQSPRVYNEQFF	TGTGCCAGCAGCCAAAGTCCTCGGGTGTATAATGAGCAGTTCTTC
NA	TRBV18	NA	TRBJ1-2	CASSLWTDISNGYTF	TGTGCCAGCTCACTGTGGACAGATATCTCCAATGGCTACACCTTC
NA	TRBV19	NA	TRBJ2-4	CASSPRSTKNIQYF	TGTGCCAGTAGTCCCAGATCGACCAAAAACATTCAGTACTTC
TRBD1	TRBV12-3/TRBV12-4	NA	TRBJ1-4	CASSLGDRDYEKLFF	TGTGCCAGCAGTTTGGGCGACAGGGATTATGAAAAACTGTTTTTT
NA	TRBV7-2	once	TRBJ2-5	CASSFSGEETQYF	TGTGCCAGCAGCTTTAGCGGAGAAGAGACCCAGTACTTC
NA	TRBV6-5	once	TRBJ1-1	CASNPRAGTEAFF	TGTGCCAGCAACCCCAGGGCGGGAACTGAAGCTTTCTTT
TRBD1	TRBV28	NA	TRBJ1-1	CASSSPGQGNTEAFF	TGTGCCAGCAGTTCACCGGGACAGGGGAACACTGAAGCTTTCTTT
TRBD2	TRBV5-4	once	TRBJ2-1	CASSQGTSGSNEQFF	TGTGCCAGCAGCCAAGGGACTAGCGGGTCTAATGAGCAGTTCTTC
NA	TRBV2	NA	TRBJ1-5	CASSELEPSNQPQHF	TGTGCCAGCAGTGAACTTGAACCTAGCAATCAGCCCCAGCATTTT
TRBD2	TRBV7-9	NA	TRBJ2-7	CASSSAGTSYEQYF	TGTGCCAGCAGCTCCGCCGGGACTAGCTACGAGCAGTACTTC
TRBD1	TRBV18	few	TRBJ2-7	CASSPTGGSYEQYF	TGTGCCAGCTCACCAACAGGGGGCTCCTACGAGCAGTACTTC
NA	TRBV6-1	NA	TRBJ2-7	CASEGVIDEQYF	TGTGCCAGCGAGGGGGTAATCGACGAGCAGTACTTC
TRBD2	TRBV10-3	NA	TRBJ2-1	CAISEPRTSGGAGEQFF	TGTGCCATCAGTGAGCCCCGGACTAGCGGGGGGGCCGGTGAGCAGTTCTTC